This T cell receptor beta chain came from a study of STAT5B mutations in CD4+ large granular lymphocyte leukemia. Worth noting for this clone: The target antigen is unknown.

Study results and limitations: Main leukemic clonotypes were patient-specific, but roughly 26% appeared at low frequency elsewhere. Top patient clones used TRBV06 genes more often: 8/27 versus 2/35 in controls. Patient CD4-sorted repertoires stayed more clonal than healthy ones after leukemic-clone removal. Higher CD4+ than CD8+ T-LGLL clonality might reflect small sample size.

Trimming took 8 bases from V and 4 from J, leaving 9 bases between them. The CDR3 extends over 11 amino acids. Germline-derived CDR1 and CDR2 are GTSNPN and SVGIG (reference sequence). Profiled with immunoSEQ multiplex PCR; TCRdb holds only in-frame clones, not every one. The sample shows about 31,000 clones, about 74% of them seen only once. The TCR sequence derives from a human donor in good health. This sequence joins TRBV30 and TRBJ1-3; unclear D gene. Sequencing input: CD4+ T cells from blood buffy coats. CDR3 bases: TGTGCCGGGGTATCGGGAAACACCATATATTTT. Protein: CAGVSGNTIYF.